This T cell receptor beta chain was sequenced during a study of somatic mutations in cytotoxic T cells in rheumatoid arthritis. Study background: Flow sorting at nearly 100% purity was applied to some V beta antibody-stained T-cell populations, which included V beta1+ cells sequenced for TCRB. Findings and limits, study-wide: For about an eighth of the roughly 65 patients, a single CD8+ clone accounted for more than 20% of CD8+ cells.

Of the blood donors acting as healthy controls, around 60% were female, and their median age was roughly 50 years (range roughly 21-75). The study pulled out CD4+ and CD8+ cells with positive magnetic bead selection and then checked their purity by flow cytometry. Of note for this clone: The target antigen is unknown.

This CDR3 comprises 15 residues. The germline V gene has CDR1 PRHDT and CDR2 FYEKMQ (reference sequence). V lost 6 bases, J lost 8 bases, and 11 bases stayed unmatched. Profiled with immunoSEQ multiplex PCR; TCRdb holds only in-frame clones, not every one. The table has some 26,000 clones, over 80% seen once. The TCR sequence derives from a man aged 45 to 65 in good health. Sequencing input: CD8+ T cells sorted from blood. This chain links TRBV13 with TRBJ2-4; 9 nucleotides align to TRBD1. DNA of the CDR3: TGTGCCAGCAGTCGGGACAGGGAGGGGACGGACATTCAGTACTTC. It translates to CASSRDREGTDIQYF.